This is a list of T cell receptor beta chains from one sample in a study of CD8+ T cells in alopecia areata. Some clones are missing from TCRdb's copy, which holds only in-frame ones; the method was immunoSEQ multiplex PCR. The table shows under 250,000 clones, with 50% to 65% occurring only once. Source: CD4+ T cells sorted from blood, taken at week 0. These receptors were obtained from a human donor with alopecia areata. Both conserved end residues are part of each CDR3. The D gene is left open where the match is weak. Some rows have no size entry. The others give once, few or many, or a class for an expanded clone.

few	NA	TRBV11-2	TRBJ2-2	CASSLLGQNTGELFF	TGTGCCAGCAGCTTATTAGGGCAGAACACCGGGGAGCTGTTTTTT
NA	TRBD2	TRBV29-1	TRBJ2-7	CSVSSGGYEQYF	TGCAGCGTGTCTAGCGGGGGGTACGAGCAGTACTTC
few	NA	TRBV30	TRBJ2-1	CAWARQDEQFF	TGTGCCTGGGCTAGGCAGGATGAGCAGTTCTTC
few	NA	TRBV29-1	TRBJ2-6	CSVSSEGSRVGANVLTF	TGCAGCGTTAGTTCAGAAGGTAGCCGGGTCGGAGCCAACGTCCTGACTTTC
NA	NA	TRBV7-3	TRBJ2-1	CASSLTGRDYEQFF	TGTGCCAGCAGCTTAACCGGGCGGGATTATGAGCAGTTCTTC
once	NA	TRBV9	TRBJ2-6	CASSVLGANVLTF	TGTGCCAGCAGCGTCTTAGGGGCCAACGTCCTGACTTTC
NA	NA	TRBV7-9	TRBJ1-1	CASSLGRTEAFF	TGTGCCAGCAGCTTAGGGAGGACTGAAGCTTTCTTT
NA	NA	TRBV10-1	TRBJ2-3	CASSESGRGRTDTQYF	TGCGCCAGCAGTGAGTCAGGAAGGGGTCGGACAGATACGCAGTATTTT
NA	NA	TRBV11-2	TRBJ2-6	CASRDVGANVLTF	TGTGCCAGCAGGGACGTTGGGGCCAACGTCCTGACTTTC
NA	NA	TRBV25-1	TRBJ2-2	CASLAGGLFF	TGTGCCAGCTTGGCCGGTGGGCTGTTTTTT
few	TRBD2	TRBV10-1	TRBJ2-1	CASSGGTSGRAYNEQFF	TGCGCCAGCAGTGGGGGGACTAGCGGGAGAGCCTACAATGAGCAGTTCTTC
few	NA	TRBV11-2	TRBJ2-5	CASRYRSVTQYF	TGTGCCAGCAGATACCGATCCGTGACCCAGTACTTC
NA	NA	TRBV6-6	TRBJ2-3	CAIGAQGYADTQYF	TGTGCCATAGGAGCCCAGGGTTACGCAGATACGCAGTATTTT
NA	TRBD1	TRBV25-1	TRBJ2-7	CASSLQGSSYEQYF	TGTGCCAGCAGTCTACAGGGGAGCTCCTACGAGCAGTACTTC
NA	TRBD1	TRBV7-3	TRBJ1-1	CASSRDRSTEAFF	TGTGCCAGCAGTCGGGACAGGAGCACTGAAGCTTTCTTT
NA	TRBD1	TRBV27	TRBJ1-2	CASSLRGQGYGYTF	TGTGCCAGCAGTTTAAGGGGACAGGGCTATGGCTACACCTTC
few	TRBD1	TRBV5-4	TRBJ2-5	CASRWTGEETQYF	TGTGCCAGCAGGTGGACAGGGGAAGAGACCCAGTACTTC
NA	NA	TRBV2	TRBJ1-5	CASRGDSNQPQHF	TGTGCCAGCAGAGGAGATAGCAATCAGCCCCAGCATTTT
NA	TRBD1	TRBV14	TRBJ2-7	CASSQARTGLYF	TGTGCCAGCAGCCAAGCACGGACAGGGCTGTACTTC
NA	NA	TRBV4-2	TRBJ2-3	CASSPENTDTQYF	TGTGCCAGCAGCCCTGAAAACACAGATACGCAGTATTTT
NA	NA	TRBV7-2	TRBJ2-5	CASSVGGRQETQYF	TGTGCCAGCAGCGTAGGTGGCAGACAAGAGACCCAGTACTTC
NA	NA	TRBV29-1	TRBJ2-4	CSVEGLAKNIQYF	TGCAGCGTTGAAGGACTAGCCAAAAACATTCAGTACTTC